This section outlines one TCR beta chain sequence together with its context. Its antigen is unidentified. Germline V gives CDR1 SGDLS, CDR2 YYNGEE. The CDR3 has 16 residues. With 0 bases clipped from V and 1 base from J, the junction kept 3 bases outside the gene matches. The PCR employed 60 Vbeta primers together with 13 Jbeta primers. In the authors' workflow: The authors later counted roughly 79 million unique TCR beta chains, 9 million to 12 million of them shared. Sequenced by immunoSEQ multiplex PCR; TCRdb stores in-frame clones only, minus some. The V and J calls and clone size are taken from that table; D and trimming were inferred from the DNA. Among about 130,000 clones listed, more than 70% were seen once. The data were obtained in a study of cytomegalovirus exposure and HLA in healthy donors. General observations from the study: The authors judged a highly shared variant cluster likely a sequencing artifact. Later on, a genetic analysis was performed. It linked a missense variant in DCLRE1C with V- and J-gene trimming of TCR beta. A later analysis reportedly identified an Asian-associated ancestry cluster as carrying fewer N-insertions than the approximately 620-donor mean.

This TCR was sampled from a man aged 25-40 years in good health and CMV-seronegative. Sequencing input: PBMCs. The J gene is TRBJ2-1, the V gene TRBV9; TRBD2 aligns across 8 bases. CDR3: CASSVVAGGSYNEQFF. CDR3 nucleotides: TGTGCCAGCAGCGTAGTTGCGGGAGGATCCTACAATGAGCAGTTCTTC. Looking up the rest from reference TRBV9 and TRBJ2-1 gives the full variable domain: DSGVTQTPKHLITATGQRVTLRCSPRSGDLSVYWYQQSLDQGLQFLIQYYNGEERAKGNILERFSAQQFPDLHSELNLSSLELGDSALYFCASSVVAGGSYNEQFFGPGTRLTVL.